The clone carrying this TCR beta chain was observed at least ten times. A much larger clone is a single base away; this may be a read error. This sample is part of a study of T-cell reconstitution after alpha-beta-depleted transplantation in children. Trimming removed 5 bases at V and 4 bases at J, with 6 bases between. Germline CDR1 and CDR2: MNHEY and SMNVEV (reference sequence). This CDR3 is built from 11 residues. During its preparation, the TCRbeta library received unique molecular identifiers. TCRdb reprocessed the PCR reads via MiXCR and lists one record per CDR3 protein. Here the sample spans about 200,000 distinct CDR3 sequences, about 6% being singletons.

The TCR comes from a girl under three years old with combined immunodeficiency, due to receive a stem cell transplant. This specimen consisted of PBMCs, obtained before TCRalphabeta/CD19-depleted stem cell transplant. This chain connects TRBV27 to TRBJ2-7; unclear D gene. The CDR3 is CASSNGYEQYF. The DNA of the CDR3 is TGTGCCAGCAGTAACGGGTACGAGCAGTACTTC.